This T cell receptor (beta chain) was profiled in a study of CD8+ T cells in alopecia areata (dated by TCRdb to 2017 to 2018). Regarding the study in general: The treated patients, all with moderate-to-severe alopecia areata, were enrolled in an open-label pilot trial of oral tofacitinib given at 5 to 10 mg twice daily. Tofacitinib was given for 6 to 18 months, followed by 6 months of follow-up off drug to assess delayed response and recurrence. In treated patients, disease severity was measured using the SALT score, which gives the percentage of scalp surface area affected. The study used high-throughput TCRbeta sequencing to examine T cell clonal expansion in alopecia areata, in both the C3H/HeJ mouse model and human patients. Scalp tissue and sorted CD4+ and CD8+ peripheral blood T cells from patchy and totalis/universalis alopecia areata patients and from healthy controls were covered by human TCRbeta sequencing. Biopsies were taken from tofacitinib-treated patients at baseline and again at 4 and 24 weeks into treatment, and several of those patients also had a later scalp biopsy. Clonality in the scalp was compared among normal scalp (n=4), patchy alopecia areata scalp (n=8), and alopecia totalis/universalis scalp (n=8). RNA was extracted with the PAXgene miRNA kit for fixed scalp, the miRNeasy kit for PBMCs, and the RNeasy kit for mouse skin. TCRbeta CDR3 regions were amplified by immunoSEQ multiplex PCR with 35 Vbeta forward and 13 Jbeta reverse primers. Paper-wide results and their limitations: TCR sequences shared between patients were less clear than in mice, possibly partly because of HLA diversity in the patient population. The treated cohort was small, with a single nonresponder, so links between baseline CD8+ expansion and response need larger studies. During tofacitinib treatment, many expanded lesional clones stuck around in both scalp and blood, and this persistence may partly explain why relapse happens after treatment is stopped. Tofacitinib significantly lowered scalp clonality and the number of expanded CD8+ clones among the top 100 scalp clones. Compared with normal scalp, lesional scalp had higher clonality and more expanded CD8+ clones, particularly in alopecia totalis/universalis, a pattern that suggests antigenic drive. Resident alphabeta T cells in normal human skin are also sequenced, complicating scalp TCR repertoire analysis, unlike mouse skin dominated by gammadelta T cells.

V drops 4 bases and J drops 6 bases, leaving 13 bases in between. The CDR3 spans 13 residues, from the cysteine through the phenylalanine. Only CDR3 DNA remains: 39 bases, in frame from the first base. The germline V gene specifies SQVTM as CDR1 and ANQGSEA as CDR2. The receptor library was made with the immunoSEQ multiplex PCR assay. For TCR sequencing, RNA was extracted from every sample and reverse transcribed into cDNA to serve as template. First-strand cDNA was synthesized using SuperScript III with a 2:1 mix of oligo-dT and random hexamers. A synthetic immune receptor repertoire was used to assess amplification bias, and residual bias was removed computationally. Per the source publication's procedure: Raw reads were preprocessed for error removal, and CDR3 was defined according to IMGT conventions as running from the conserved cysteine to phenylalanine. Clonality was computed as 1 minus the Shannon entropy, with the entropy normalized by log2 of the number of productive unique TCRs. CD4 or CD8 identity of scalp clones was inferred by cross-referencing scalp TCRbeta sequences with sorted blood CD4 and CD8 repertoires. The table comes from immuneACCESS by way of TCRdb, which keeps in-frame sequences with V and J called. Part of the clones is missing from these tables; in studies checked, under half for an unresolved V gene and the rest for unknown reasons. V and J calls and clone size come straight from that table; D and trimming were deduced from the DNA. Across this sample there are 250,000 to 300,000 clones, with 55% to 70% seen only once. The ten top clones hold approximately 2% of the sample.

About this clone: It has no known antigen specificity. No quality values exist for individual bases; no much larger clone is one base distant.

The time point label corresponds to: 24 weeks on oral tofacitinib. This specimen's treatment or condition label, per the study, means: oral pan-JAK inhibitor, 5-10 mg twice daily. Peripheral blood and lesional scalp punch biopsies were obtained from patients with alopecia areata. PBMCs were isolated by density centrifugation and stained for CD3, CD4 and CD8, and CD4+ and CD8+ T cells were sorted on a FACSAria. Here the sequenced sample was CD4+ T cells sorted from blood, taken at week 24, from a patient treated with tofacitinib. This TCR was sampled from a human donor with alopecia areata. In this chain, TRBV29-1 is recombined with TRBJ2-1; too little of a D gene remains to name it. The nucleotide sequence reads as follows: TGCAGCGTTGCGAGTCCATTACGCAATGAGCAGTTCTTC. Translated, it gives CSVASPLRNEQFF.